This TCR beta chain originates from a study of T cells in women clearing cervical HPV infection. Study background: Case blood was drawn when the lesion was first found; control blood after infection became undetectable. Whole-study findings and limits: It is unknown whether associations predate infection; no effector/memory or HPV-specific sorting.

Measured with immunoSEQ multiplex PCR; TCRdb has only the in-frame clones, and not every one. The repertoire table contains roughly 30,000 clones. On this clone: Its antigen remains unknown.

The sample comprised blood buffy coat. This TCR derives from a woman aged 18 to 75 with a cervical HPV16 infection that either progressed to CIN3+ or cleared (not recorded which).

The covered CDR3 bases are TGCAGTGCTATGTACGAGGGCACCGGGGAG. This codes for CSAMYEGTGE. The complete CDR3 sequence is CSAMYEGTGELFF. This chain links TRBV20-1 with TRBJ2-2; D might be TRBD2 (5 bases). The DNA ends 3 residues before the CDR3 does, and the rest of the CDR3 is filled in from the germline J gene. The CDR3 contains 13 residues. Trimming took off 4 bases at V and 4 bases at J, with 10 bases between the two ends. CDR1 and CDR2 (germline): DFQATT, SNEGSKA (reference sequence).